This T cell receptor (beta chain) was found in a study of cytotoxic CD8 clonotypes in ibrutinib-treated CLL. Measured with immunoSEQ multiplex PCR; TCRdb has only the in-frame clones, and not every one. The sample shows 95,000 to 100,000 clones, approximately 80% of them seen only once. There are 14 residues in the CDR3. Germline V CDR1 and CDR2: SGHTA, FQGNSA. The V end lost 5 bases, the J end lost 9 bases, and 14 bases lay between the germline ends. The V and J genes are TRBV7-2 and TRBJ1-6; D call uncertain. The input for sequencing was PBMCs, taken after 12 months of ibrutinib treatment. The receptor was derived from a human donor with chronic lymphocytic leukemia. In DNA, the CDR3 is TGTGCCAGCAGCCCCCGACGGGAGGGTTCACCCCTCCACTTT. This sequence encodes CASSPRREGSPLHF.